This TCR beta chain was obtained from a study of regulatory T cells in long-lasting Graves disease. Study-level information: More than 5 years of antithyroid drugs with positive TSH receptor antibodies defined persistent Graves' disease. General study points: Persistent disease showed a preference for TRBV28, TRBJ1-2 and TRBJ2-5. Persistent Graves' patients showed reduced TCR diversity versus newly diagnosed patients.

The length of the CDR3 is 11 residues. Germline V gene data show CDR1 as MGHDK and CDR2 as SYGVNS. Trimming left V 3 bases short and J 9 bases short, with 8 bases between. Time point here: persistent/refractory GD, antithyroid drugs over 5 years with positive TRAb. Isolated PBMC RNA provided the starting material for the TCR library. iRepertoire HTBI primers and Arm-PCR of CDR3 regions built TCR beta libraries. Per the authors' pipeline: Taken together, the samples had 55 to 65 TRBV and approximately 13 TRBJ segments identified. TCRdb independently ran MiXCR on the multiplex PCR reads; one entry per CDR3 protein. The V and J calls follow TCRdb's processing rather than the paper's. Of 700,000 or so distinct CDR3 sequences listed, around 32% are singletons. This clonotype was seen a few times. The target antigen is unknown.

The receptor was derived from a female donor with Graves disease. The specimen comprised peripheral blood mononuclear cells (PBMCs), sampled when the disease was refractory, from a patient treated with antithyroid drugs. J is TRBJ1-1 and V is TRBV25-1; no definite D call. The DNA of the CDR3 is TGTGCCAGCAGTGAGGGAACTAAAGCTTTCTTT. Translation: CASSEGTKAFF. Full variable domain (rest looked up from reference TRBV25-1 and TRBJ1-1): EADIYQTPRYLVIGTGKKITLECSQTMGHDKMYWYQQDPGMELHLIHYSYGVNSTEKGDLSSESTVSRIRTEHFPLTLESARPSHTSQYLCASSEGTKAFFGQGTRLTVV.